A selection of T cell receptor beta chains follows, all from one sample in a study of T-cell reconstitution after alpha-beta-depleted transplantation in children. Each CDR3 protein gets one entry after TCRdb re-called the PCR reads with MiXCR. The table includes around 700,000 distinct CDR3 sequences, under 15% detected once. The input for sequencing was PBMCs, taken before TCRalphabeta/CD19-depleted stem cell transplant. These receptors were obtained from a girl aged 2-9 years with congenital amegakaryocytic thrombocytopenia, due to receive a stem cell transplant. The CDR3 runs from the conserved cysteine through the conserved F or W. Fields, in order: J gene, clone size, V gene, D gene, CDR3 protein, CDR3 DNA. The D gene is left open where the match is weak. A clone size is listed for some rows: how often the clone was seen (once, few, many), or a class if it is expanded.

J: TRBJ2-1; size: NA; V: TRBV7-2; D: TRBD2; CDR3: CASTLYWTSGDNEQFF; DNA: TGTGCCAGCACTTTATATTGGACTAGCGGCGACAATGAGCAGTTCTTC
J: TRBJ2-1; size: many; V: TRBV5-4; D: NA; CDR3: CASSLEAAAYNEQFF; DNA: TGTGCCAGCAGCTTGGAAGCGGCAGCCTACAATGAGCAGTTCTTC
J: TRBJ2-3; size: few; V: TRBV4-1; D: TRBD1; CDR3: CASSHLKQGPSRDVYTDTQYF; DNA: TGCGCCAGCAGCCACCTAAAACAGGGGCCCTCGAGAGATGTCTACACAGATACGCAGTATTTT
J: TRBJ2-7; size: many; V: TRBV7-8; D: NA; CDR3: CASSIIRETHEQYF; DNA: TGTGCCAGCAGTATAATCCGGGAGACCCACGAGCAGTACTTC
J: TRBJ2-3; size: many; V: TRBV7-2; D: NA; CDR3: CASSPQLDSDF; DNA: TGTGCCAGCAGCCCGCAACTAGACAGTGATTTT
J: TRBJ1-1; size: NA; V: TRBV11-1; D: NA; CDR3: CASSLKAGRAGANTEAFF; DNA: TGTGCCAGCAGCTTAAAGGCCGGAAGGGCAGGGGCGAACACTGAAGCTTTCTTT
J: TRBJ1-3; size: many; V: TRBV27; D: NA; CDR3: CASSSIGSGPRGNTIYF; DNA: TGTGCCAGCAGTTCGATCGGGTCAGGGCCGCGGGGAAACACCATATATTTT
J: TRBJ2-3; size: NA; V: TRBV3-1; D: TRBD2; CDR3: CASSTAGRADTQYF; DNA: TGTGCCAGCAGTACAGCGGGACGCGCAGATACGCAGTATTTT
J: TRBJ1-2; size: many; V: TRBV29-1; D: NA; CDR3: CSVGDSVSGTLGGYTF; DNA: TGCAGCGTCGGAGACTCCGTCTCCGGGACCCTCGGGGGCTACACCTTC
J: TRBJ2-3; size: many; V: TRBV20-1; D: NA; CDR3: CSALPMDEFTDTQYF; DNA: TGCAGTGCCCTCCCAATGGACGAGTTCACAGATACGCAGTATTTT
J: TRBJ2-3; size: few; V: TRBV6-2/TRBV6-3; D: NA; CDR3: CASRLQGDQDTQYF; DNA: TGTGCCAGCAGACTACAGGGTGATCAAGATACGCAGTATTTT
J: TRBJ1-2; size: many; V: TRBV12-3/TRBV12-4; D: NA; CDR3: CASSLQGLNYGYTF; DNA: TGTGCCAGCAGTCTCCAGGGATTGAACTATGGCTACACCTTC
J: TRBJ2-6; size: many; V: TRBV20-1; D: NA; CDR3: CSARARQAGANVLTF; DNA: TGCAGTGCTAGAGCCAGACAGGCCGGGGCCAACGTCCTGACTTTC
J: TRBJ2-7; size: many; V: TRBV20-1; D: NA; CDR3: CSARDLKTSYEQYF; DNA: TGCAGTGCTAGAGATCTCAAGACCTCCTACGAGCAGTACTTC
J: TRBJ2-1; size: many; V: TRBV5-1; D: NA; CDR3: CASSLFVSSVKVYNEQFF; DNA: TGCGCCAGCAGCTTGTTCGTTTCTAGCGTGAAAGTCTACAATGAGCAGTTCTTC
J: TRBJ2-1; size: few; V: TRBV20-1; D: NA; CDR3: CSAYNRFSSYNEQFF; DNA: TGCAGTGCTTATAACAGGTTTAGCTCCTACAATGAGCAGTTCTTC
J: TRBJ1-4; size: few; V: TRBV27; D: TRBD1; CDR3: CASSLEGTGGANEKLFF; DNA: TGTGCCAGCTCCCTAGAGGGCACAGGGGGAGCTAATGAAAAACTGTTTTTT
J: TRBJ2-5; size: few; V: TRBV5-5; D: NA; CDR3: CASSLDRRTQYF; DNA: TGTGCCAGCAGCTTGGACAGGAGGACCCAGTACTTC